The 20 T cell receptor beta chains below come from one sample, sequenced in a study of identifying expanded T cells in peripheral blood. Clones were sequenced by immunoSEQ multiplex PCR, and TCRdb holds only the in-frame ones, with some missing. The sample records 120,000 or so clones, more than 75% being singletons. Sequencing was performed on blood. The receptors originated from a person aged 18 to 70 in good health.

V and J are TRBV6-1 and TRBJ2-7, with TRBD2 matching 7 bases. V trimming: 6 bases; J trimming: 0 bases; junction bases outside the gene matches: 5. Germline loops: CDR1 MNHNS, CDR2 SASEGT. This CDR3 region has 14 residues. In DNA, the CDR3 is TGTGCCAGCAGATCCAGCGGGGCCTCCTACGAGCAGTACTTC. Translation gives CASRSSGASYEQYF.

This clone was seen a few times. This chain links TRBV25-1 with TRBJ1-6; D uncertain. The CDR3 runs 13 residues. Between the trimmed V and J ends, which lost 7 bases and 14 bases, there was a span of 18 bases. In germline, CDR1 is MGHDK, CDR2 SYGVNS. CDR3 amino acids: CASTPSGRWALHF. The CDR3, as DNA: TGTGCCAGCACTCCTTCCGGGAGGTGGGCCCTCCACTTT.

A single count supports this clone. The CDR3, as DNA: TGCAGCGTTTACCGGGAAGGGACCAACTATGGCTACACCTTC. Translation: CSVYREGTNYGYTF. V usage is TRBV29-1 and J usage is TRBJ1-2, with D possibly TRBD1 on 5 matching bases. V lost 5 bases and J 2 bases, leaving 15 bases between the germline ends. CDR1 and CDR2 from the germline V gene are SQVTM and ANQGSEA. The CDR3 length is 14 residues.

This chain joins TRBV5-4 and TRBJ1-2; tentative D call: TRBD1 (5 bases). V lost 1 base and J lost 2, with 9 bases in between. Germline V CDR1 and CDR2: SGHNT, YYREEE (reference sequence). The CDR3 contains 14 residues. The CDR3 region is CASSLSGVNYGYTF. The CDR3 DNA sequence: TGTGCCAGCAGCTTGTCGGGGGTCAACTATGGCTACACCTTC.

The chain recombines TRBV5-6 with TRBJ1-1; 7 bases map to TRBD1. Germline V CDR1 and CDR2: SGHDT, YYEEEE. J was trimmed by 9 bases and V by 4 bases; bases with no gene match: 6. This CDR3 has 12 amino acids. For the CDR3, the DNA is TGTGCCAGCAGCGGTACAGGGGAAAAAGCTTTCTTT. Translated: CASSGTGEKAFF.

The genes are TRBV6-5 and TRBJ1-2, with D unclear. The V end lost 8 bases, the J end lost 4 bases, and 20 bases lay between the germline ends. The CDR3 length is 15 residues. Germline V CDR1 and CDR2: MNHEY, SVGAGI. This chain's CDR3 is CASARRVTIGYGYTF. The CDR3, as DNA: TGTGCCAGCGCGCGCCGGGTTACCATCGGCTATGGCTACACCTTC.

The genes are TRBV13 and TRBJ2-5; D is unclear. V dropped 5 bases and J dropped 0 bases, with 7 bases sitting between them. CDR1 PRHDT and CDR2 FYEKMQ come from the germline V gene (reference sequence). The CDR3 length is 13 residues. CDR3 nucleotides: TGTGCCAGCAGCCCTATGTACCAAGAGACCCAGTACTTC. Translating it yields CASSPMYQETQYF.

CDR3 nucleotide sequence: TGTGCCAGCAGCTTGGGGTCGGCGGAATTCGGCGGCTACACCTTC. Translation gives CASSLGSAEFGGYTF. The chain joins TRBV5-8 to TRBJ1-2; D is unclear. Trimming pared 0 bases from V and 8 bases from J, leaving 17 bases between. This CDR3 spans 15 amino acids. CDR1 and CDR2 (germline): SGHTS, YDEGEE. Complete variable domain (other parts from reference TRBV5-8 and TRBJ1-2): EAGVTQSPTHLIKTRGQQATLRCSPISGHTSVYWYQQALGLGLQFLLWYDEGEERNRGNFPPRFSGRQFPNYSSELNVNALELEDSALYLCASSLGSAEFGGYTFGSGTRLTVV.

This clone turned up a few times. This rearrangement joins TRBV2 to TRBJ1-3, with D possibly being TRBD1 (6 bases). V was cut by 3 bases and J by 3 bases, with 18 bases left in between. The CDR3 has 17 residues. The V gene's germline CDR1 is SNHLY and CDR2 FYNNEI. The CDR3 sequence: CASSEGLAGDDGNTIYF. CDR3 nucleotides: TGTGCCAGCAGTGAGGGGTTGGCAGGGGATGATGGAAACACCATATATTTT.

The CDR3 region is CASSQPPGLANPGELFF. In nucleotides, the CDR3 is TGTGCCAGCAGCCAACCACCGGGACTAGCCAATCCCGGGGAGCTGTTTTTT. The chain has TRBV7-9 and TRBJ2-2; 9 bases align to TRBD2. This CDR3 has 17 residues. With V trimmed by 5 bases and J by 6 bases, 13 bases remained unmatched. The germline V gene encodes CDR1 SEHNR and CDR2 FQNEAQ (reference sequence). The complete variable domain, with remaining parts taken from reference TRBV7-9 and TRBJ2-2, reads DTGVSQNPRHKITKRGQNVTFRCDPISEHNRLYWYRQTLGQGPEFLTYFQNEAQLEKSRLLSDRFSAERPKGSFSTLEIQRTEQGDSAMYLCASSQPPGLANPGELFFGEGSRLTVL.

This sequence joins TRBV5-1 and TRBJ2-7; perhaps TRBD1 as D (5 bases). The germline gives CDR1 SGHRS, CDR2 YFSETQ. V was clipped by 6 bases and J by 5 bases, with 18 bases between them. The CDR3 is 14 amino acids. CDR3 sequence: CASKQALDFDEQYF. The CDR3 bases are TGCGCCAGCAAACAGGCCCTCGACTTCGACGAGCAGTACTTC.

The genes are TRBV6-5 and TRBJ2-7, with D tentatively TRBD1 (6 bases). The CDR3 spans 14 residues. V was pared by 6 bases and J by 3 bases, with 15 bases between. Germline V CDR1 and CDR2: MNHEY, SVGAGI. The CDR3 DNA follows: TGTGCCAGCAGCCCAGCCCCGACAGGCTACGAGCAGTACTTC. Translation gives CASSPAPTGYEQYF.

This clone has just one count. The V gene is TRBV19, the J gene TRBJ1-1; tentatively, D is TRBD1 (6 bases). V shed 3 bases and J shed 5 bases, with 10 bases lying between them. Germline assignment: CDR1 LNHDA and CDR2 SQIVND (reference sequence). This CDR3 has 13 residues. CDR3 nucleotides: TGTGCCAGTAGTATTACAGGGAGGACTGAAGCTTTCTTT. Encoded protein: CASSITGRTEAFF.

The gene calls are TRBV11-2 and TRBJ1-1; no reliable D call. Germline-derived CDR1 and CDR2 are SGHAT and FQNNGV. The CDR3 runs to 14 residues. Trimming removed 3 bases from V and 0 bases from J, with 8 bases in between. CDR3 in amino acids: CASSLWDMNTEAFF. The DNA of the CDR3 is TGTGCCAGCAGCTTGTGGGATATGAACACTGAAGCTTTCTTT.

The V gene is TRBV2, the J gene TRBJ1-3, with 9 positions matching TRBD1. J gave up 2 bases and V 8 bases, and 7 bases lay outside the gene matches. This CDR3 has 15 amino acids. Germline-derived CDR1 and CDR2 are SNHLY and FYNNEI. The CDR3 sequence is CASSGQGMPGNTIYF. As DNA, the CDR3 is TGTGCCAGCTCAGGACAGGGGATGCCTGGAAACACCATATATTTT.

The chain recombines TRBV11-3 with TRBJ1-1; D unclear. Trimming removed 5 bases at V and 0 bases at J, with 7 bases between. The CDR3 covers 13 residues. CDR1 is SGHNT, CDR2 YENEEA, per germline. Here the CDR3 reads CASSRKMNTEAFF. CDR3 nucleotide sequence: TGTGCCAGCAGCCGAAAGATGAACACTGAAGCTTTCTTT.

The J gene is TRBJ2-5, the V gene TRBV2; 7 nucleotides line up with TRBD1. V gave up 4 bases and J gave up 1 base; unmatched junction bases: 3. CDR3 size: 14 residues. The germline V gene has CDR1 SNHLY and CDR2 FYNNEI. CDR3 protein: CASSVGTVQETQYF. The CDR3 nucleotides are TGTGCCAGCAGTGTGGGGACAGTCCAAGAGACCCAGTACTTC. Looking up the rest from reference TRBV2 and TRBJ2-5 gives the full variable domain: EPEVTQTPSHQVTQMGQEVILRCVPISNHLYFYWYRQILGQKVEFLVSFYNNEISEKSEIFDDQFSVERPDGSNFTLKIRSTKLEDSAMYFCASSVGTVQETQYFGPGTRLLVL.

The chain recombines TRBV9 with TRBJ1-2; a weak D match, TRBD1 (6 bases). The CDR3 consists of 16 residues. Germline V gene data show CDR1 as SGDLS and CDR2 as YYNGEE. V lost 6 bases, J lost 7 bases, and 25 bases lay in between. CDR3 in amino acids: CASTGGGFAIDSGYTF. CDR3 nucleotides: TGTGCCAGCACCGGAGGGGGGTTTGCTATCGACTCTGGCTACACCTTC.

The rearrangement links TRBV10-3 to TRBJ2-3, with D unclear. This CDR3 has 15 residues. Trimming left V 6 bases short and J 0 bases short, with 13 bases between. CDR1 is ENHRY, CDR2 SYGVKD, per germline. The CDR3 spells CAIRLSGSSTDTQYF. CDR3 in DNA: TGTGCCATCAGGCTGTCTGGGTCCAGCACAGATACGCAGTATTTT.

The gene calls are TRBV19 and TRBJ2-7, with TRBD1 identical over 9 bases. CDR3 size: 13 residues. The V gene's germline CDR1 is LNHDA and CDR2 SQIVND (reference sequence). V dropped 10 bases and J dropped 5; count of bases not matched to a gene: 9. The DNA for the CDR3 is TGTGCCACTAATACAGGGGGCACCCACGAGCAGTACTTC. Protein sequence: CATNTGGTHEQYF. Full variable domain (rest looked up from reference TRBV19 and TRBJ2-7): DGGITQSPKYLFRKEGQNVTLSCEQNLNHDAMYWYRQDPGQGLRLIYYSQIVNDFQKGDIAEGYSVSREKKESFPLTVTSAQKNPTAFYLCATNTGGTHEQYFGPGTRLTVT.